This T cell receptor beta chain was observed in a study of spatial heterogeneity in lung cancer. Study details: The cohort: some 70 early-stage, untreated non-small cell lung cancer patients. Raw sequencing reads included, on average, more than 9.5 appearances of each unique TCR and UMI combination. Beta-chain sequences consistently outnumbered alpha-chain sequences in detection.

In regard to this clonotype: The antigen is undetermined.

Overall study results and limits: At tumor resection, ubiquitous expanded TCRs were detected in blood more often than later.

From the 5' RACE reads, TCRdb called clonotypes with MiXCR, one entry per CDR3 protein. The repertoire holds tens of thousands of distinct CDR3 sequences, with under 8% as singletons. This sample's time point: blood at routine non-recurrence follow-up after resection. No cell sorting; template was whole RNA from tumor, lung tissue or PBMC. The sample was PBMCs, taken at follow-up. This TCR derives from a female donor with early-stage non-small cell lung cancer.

The CDR3 loop is CASRRGQGNTEAFF. CDR3 sequence (DNA): TGCGCCAGCCGGCGGGGACAGGGGAACACTGAAGCTTTCTTT. The chain carries TRBV4-1 and TRBJ1-1, with 9 nucleotides matching TRBD1. Germline loops: CDR1 MGHRA, CDR2 YSYEKL. The CDR3 totals 14 residues. After removal of 8 bases from V and 1 base from J, the junction contained 5 bases not matched to a gene.